The source of this T cell receptor beta chain is a study of blood T cell repertoires in COVID-19. At the level of the study: Samples representing acute and convalescent COVID-19 were sourced from the United States, Italy and Spain. In each case, the material was cDNA or gDNA derived from T cells, B-cell-depleted T cells, or PBMCs.

Per the germline V gene, CDR1 is LGHNA and CDR2 is YNFKEQ. V was pared by 4 bases and J by 5 bases, with 9 bases of the junction left unmatched. The CDR3 contains 16 residues. Source study methods: Quantification of nucleated cells was approximated via reference gene primer amplification. Libraries were prepared by immunoSEQ multiplex PCR; TCRdb keeps only in-frame clonotypes and omits some of them. D and trimming come from the DNA, and the V and J calls and clone size come from that table. Among 200,000 to 300,000 clones listed, 87% were seen once. This clone has only a few counts. This sequence joins TRBV4-2 and TRBJ2-1; TRBD2 agrees at 9 bases. The sequence derives from a woman between 40 and 50 years old who had recovered from COVID-19. Sequenced material: peripheral blood. CDR3 nucleotides: TGTGCCAGCAGCCCAGTGGGGGCGGGGGGGGACAATGAGCAGTTCTTC. This gives the protein CASSPVGAGGDNEQFF.